The sequence of this T cell receptor beta chain was determined in a study of metastatic and nonmetastatic thyroid tumors. This clone was seen only a few times. Via MiXCR, TCRdb re-called the PCR reads. This sample yields roughly 36,000 clones, of which 25% to 30% are seen a single time; approximately 9.9% belongs to the top ten. CDR1 is MNHEY and CDR2 is SMNVEV in the germline V gene (reference sequence). With 5 bases removed from V and 8 bases from J, the gap between germline ends came to 25 bases. This CDR3 spans 18 amino acids. There were no patients who had received any treatment before thyroid surgery.

This TCR derives from a female donor with papillary thyroid cancer or a benign thyroid nodule (not recorded which). Some clones in this sample may be carry-over from other donors' samples. The gene calls are TRBV27 and TRBJ2-6; D uncertain. Input material: blood. The CDR3 sequence: CASSLPWRVTPRSNVLTF. The CDR3 DNA sequence: TGTGCCAGCAGTCTCCCTTGGAGAGTGACACCTCGGTCCAACGTCCTGACTTTC.